The clone carrying this TCR beta chain was detected only a few times. The antigen remains unidentified. PCR employed 60 Vbeta and 13 Jbeta primers. Here immunoSEQ multiplex PCR was the method, and the copy in TCRdb shows in-frame clones only, minus some. The sample lists some 120,000 clones, around a tenth occurring once. This sample was included in a study of cytomegalovirus exposure and HLA in healthy donors. Findings and caveats of the study: V- and J-gene trimming in TCR beta was tied to a missense DCLRE1C variant by an analysis performed later. TCR beta V segments were, for the most part, productive about 87% or about 30% of the time in an earlier analysis. One cluster of highly shared sequence variants probably arose as a sequencing artifact. TRBV6-2, TRBV6-3 and other indistinguishable V segments were excluded.

After removal of 6 bases from V and 6 bases from J, the junction contained 7 bases not matched to a gene. The CDR3 has 12 residues. The V gene's germline CDR1 is SQVTM and CDR2 ANQGSEA. This clonotype was obtained from a man aged 25 to 40 in good health and CMV-seronegative. The sample comprised PBMCs. The chain carries TRBV29-1 and TRBJ1-1, with 7 bases lining up with TRBD1. The CDR3 sequence: CSVDRDSPEAFF. In DNA form, the CDR3 reads TGCAGCGTCGACCGGGACAGCCCTGAAGCTTTCTTT.